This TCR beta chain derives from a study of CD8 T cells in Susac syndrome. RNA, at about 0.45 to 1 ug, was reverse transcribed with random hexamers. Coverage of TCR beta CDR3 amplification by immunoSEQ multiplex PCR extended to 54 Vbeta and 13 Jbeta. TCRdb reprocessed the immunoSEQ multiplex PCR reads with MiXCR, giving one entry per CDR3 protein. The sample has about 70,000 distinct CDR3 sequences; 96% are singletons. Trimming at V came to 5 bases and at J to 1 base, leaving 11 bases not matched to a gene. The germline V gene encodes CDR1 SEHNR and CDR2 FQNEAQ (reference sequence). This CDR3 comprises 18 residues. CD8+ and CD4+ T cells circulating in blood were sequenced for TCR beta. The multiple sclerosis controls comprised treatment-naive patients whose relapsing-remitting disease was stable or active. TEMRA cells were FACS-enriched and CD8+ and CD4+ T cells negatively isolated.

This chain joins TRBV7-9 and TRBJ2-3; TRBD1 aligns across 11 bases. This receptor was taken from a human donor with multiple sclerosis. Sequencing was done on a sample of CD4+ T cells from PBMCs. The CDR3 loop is CASSPPGGTGGRTDTQYF. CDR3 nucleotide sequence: TGTGCCAGCAGCCCCCCGGGAGGGACAGGGGGACGCACAGATACGCAGTATTTT.